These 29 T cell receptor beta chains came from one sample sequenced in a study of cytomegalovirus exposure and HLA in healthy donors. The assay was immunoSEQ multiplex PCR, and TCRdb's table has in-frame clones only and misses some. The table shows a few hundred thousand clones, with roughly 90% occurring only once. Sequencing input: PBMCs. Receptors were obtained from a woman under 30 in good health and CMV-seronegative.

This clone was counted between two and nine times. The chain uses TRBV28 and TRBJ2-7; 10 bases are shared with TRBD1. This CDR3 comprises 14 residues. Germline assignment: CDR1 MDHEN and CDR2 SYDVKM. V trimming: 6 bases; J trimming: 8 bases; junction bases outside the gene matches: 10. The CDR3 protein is CASRGPGQGQQQYF. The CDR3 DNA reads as TGTGCCAGCAGGGGACCGGGACAGGGGCAGCAGCAGTACTTC.

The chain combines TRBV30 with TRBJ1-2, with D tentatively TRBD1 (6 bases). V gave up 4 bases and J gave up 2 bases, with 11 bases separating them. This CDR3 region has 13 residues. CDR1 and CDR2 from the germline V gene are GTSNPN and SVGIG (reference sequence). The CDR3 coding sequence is TGTGCCTGGAATCAGGGGACCAACTATGGCTACACCTTC. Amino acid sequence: CAWNQGTNYGYTF.

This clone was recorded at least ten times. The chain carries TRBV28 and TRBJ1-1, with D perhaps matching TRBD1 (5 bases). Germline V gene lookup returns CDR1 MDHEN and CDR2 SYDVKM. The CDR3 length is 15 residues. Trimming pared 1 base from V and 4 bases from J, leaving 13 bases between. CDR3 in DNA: TGTGCCAGCAGTTTATATGGGGCTTCGGGCACTGAAGCTTTCTTT. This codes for CASSLYGASGTEAFF.

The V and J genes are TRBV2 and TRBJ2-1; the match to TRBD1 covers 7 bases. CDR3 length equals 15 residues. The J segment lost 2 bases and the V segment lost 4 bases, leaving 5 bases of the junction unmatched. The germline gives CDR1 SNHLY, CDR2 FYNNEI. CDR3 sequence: CASSVRQGAYNEQFF. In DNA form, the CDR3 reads TGTGCCAGCAGTGTCAGACAGGGAGCCTACAATGAGCAGTTCTTC.

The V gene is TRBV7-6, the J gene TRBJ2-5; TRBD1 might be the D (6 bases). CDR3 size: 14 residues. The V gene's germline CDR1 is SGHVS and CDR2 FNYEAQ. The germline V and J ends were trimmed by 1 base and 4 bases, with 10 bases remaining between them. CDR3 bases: TGTGCCAGCAGCTTAGGAGGCAGGGGAGAGACCCAGTACTTC. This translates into CASSLGGRGETQYF.

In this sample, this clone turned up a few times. The CDR3 sequence: CASGLDSGARWETQYF. CDR3 coding DNA: TGTGCTAGTGGTTTGGATTCTGGGGCCCGGTGGGAGACCCAGTACTTC. The chain has TRBV12-5 and TRBJ2-5; tentative D call: TRBD1 (5 bases). The germline gives CDR1 LGHNT, CDR2 FRNRAP. Trimming stripped 1 base from V and 5 bases from J, with 17 bases between. CDR3 size: 16 residues.

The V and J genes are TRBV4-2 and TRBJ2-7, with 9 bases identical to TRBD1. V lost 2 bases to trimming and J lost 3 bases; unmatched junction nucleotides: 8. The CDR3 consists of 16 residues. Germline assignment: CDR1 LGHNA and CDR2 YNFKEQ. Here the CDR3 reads CASSQLGQGPNYEQYF. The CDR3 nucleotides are TGTGCCAGCAGCCAACTGGGACAGGGTCCGAACTACGAGCAGTACTTC.

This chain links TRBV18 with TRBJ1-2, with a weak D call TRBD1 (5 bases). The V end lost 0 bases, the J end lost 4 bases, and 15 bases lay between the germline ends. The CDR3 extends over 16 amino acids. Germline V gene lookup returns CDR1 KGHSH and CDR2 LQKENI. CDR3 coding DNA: TGTGCCAGCTCACCACCGAGCGTAGGGGTGAGCTATGGCTACACCTTC. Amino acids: CASSPPSVGVSYGYTF.

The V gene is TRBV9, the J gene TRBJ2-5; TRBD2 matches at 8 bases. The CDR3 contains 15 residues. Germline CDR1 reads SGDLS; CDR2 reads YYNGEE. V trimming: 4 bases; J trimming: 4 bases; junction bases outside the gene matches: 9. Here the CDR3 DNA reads TGTGCCAGCAGCCCCCTGAGCAGCGGGAGAGAGACCCAGTACTTC. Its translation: CASSPLSSGRETQYF.

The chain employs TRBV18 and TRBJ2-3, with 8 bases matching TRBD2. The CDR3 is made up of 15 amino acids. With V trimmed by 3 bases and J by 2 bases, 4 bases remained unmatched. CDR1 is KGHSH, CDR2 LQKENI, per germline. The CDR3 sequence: CASSPSGTLTDTQYF. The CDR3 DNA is TGTGCCAGCTCACCTAGCGGGACCCTCACAGATACGCAGTATTTT.

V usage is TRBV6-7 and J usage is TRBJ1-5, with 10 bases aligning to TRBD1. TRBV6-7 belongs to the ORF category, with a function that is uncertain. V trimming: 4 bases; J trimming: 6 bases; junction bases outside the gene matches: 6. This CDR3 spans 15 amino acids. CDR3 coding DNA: TGTGCCAGCAGTTCGACAGGGGGCTGGGTTCAGCCCCAGCATTTT. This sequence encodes CASSSTGGWVQPQHF.

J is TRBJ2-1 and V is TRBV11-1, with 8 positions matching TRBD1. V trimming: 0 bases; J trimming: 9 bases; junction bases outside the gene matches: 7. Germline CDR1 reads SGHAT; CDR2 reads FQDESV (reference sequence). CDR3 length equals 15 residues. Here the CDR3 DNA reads TGTGCCAGCAGCTTAGCTTCAGGGGGCAACGGTGAGCAGTTCTTC. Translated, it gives CASSLASGGNGEQFF.

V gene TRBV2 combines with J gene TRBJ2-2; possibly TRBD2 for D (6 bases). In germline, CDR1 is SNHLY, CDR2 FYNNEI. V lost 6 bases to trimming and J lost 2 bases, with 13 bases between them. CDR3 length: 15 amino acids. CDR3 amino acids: CASRLLAVNTGELFF. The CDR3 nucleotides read TGTGCCAGCAGACTATTAGCGGTAAACACCGGGGAGCTGTTTTTT. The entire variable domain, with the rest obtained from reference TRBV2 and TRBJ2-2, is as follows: EPEVTQTPSHQVTQMGQEVILRCVPISNHLYFYWYRQILGQKVEFLVSFYNNEISEKSEIFDDQFSVERPDGSNFTLKIRSTKLEDSAMYFCASRLLAVNTGELFFGEGSRLTVL.

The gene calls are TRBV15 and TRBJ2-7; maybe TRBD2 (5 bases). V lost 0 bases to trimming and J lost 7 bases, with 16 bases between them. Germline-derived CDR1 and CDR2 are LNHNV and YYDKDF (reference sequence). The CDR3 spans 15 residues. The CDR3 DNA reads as TGTGCCACCAGCAGAGATAGGGCGGGCACGCGGGAGCAGTACTTC. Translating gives CATSRDRAGTREQYF.

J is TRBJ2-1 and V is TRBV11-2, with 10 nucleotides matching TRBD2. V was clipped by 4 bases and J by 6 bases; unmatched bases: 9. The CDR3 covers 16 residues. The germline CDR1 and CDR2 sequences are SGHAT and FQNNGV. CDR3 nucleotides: TGTGCCAGCAGCTACACTAGCGGGGAGGACATCAATGAGCAGTTCTTC. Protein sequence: CASSYTSGEDINEQFF.

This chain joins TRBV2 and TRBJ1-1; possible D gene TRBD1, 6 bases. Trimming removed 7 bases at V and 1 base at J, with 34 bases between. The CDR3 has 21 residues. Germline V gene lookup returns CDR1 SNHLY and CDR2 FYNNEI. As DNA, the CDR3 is TGTGCCAGCACGGGTGGGGCGCAGGGGCTTGATCTATGGCAGGGGAACACTGAAGCTTTCTTT. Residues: CASTGGAQGLDLWQGNTEAFF.

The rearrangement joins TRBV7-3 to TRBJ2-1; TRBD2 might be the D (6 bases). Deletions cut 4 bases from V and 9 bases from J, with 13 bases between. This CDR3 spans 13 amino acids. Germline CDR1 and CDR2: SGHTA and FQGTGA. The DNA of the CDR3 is TGTGCCAGCAGCTCCACTAGCACGGGTGAGCAGTTCTTC. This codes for CASSSTSTGEQFF. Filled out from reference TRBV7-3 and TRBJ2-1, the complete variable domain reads GAGVSQTPSNKVTEKGKYVELRCDPISGHTALYWYRQSLGQGPEFLIYFQGTGAADDSGLPNDRFFAVRPEGSVSTLKIQRTERGDSAVYLCASSSTSTGEQFFGPGTRLTVL.

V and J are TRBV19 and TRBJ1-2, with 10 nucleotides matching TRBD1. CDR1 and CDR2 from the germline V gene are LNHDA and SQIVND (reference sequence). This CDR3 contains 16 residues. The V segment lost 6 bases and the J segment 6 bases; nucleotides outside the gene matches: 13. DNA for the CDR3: TGTGCCAGTAGACCTAATTCCGGGACAGGGGTGCATGGCTACACCTTC. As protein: CASRPNSGTGVHGYTF.

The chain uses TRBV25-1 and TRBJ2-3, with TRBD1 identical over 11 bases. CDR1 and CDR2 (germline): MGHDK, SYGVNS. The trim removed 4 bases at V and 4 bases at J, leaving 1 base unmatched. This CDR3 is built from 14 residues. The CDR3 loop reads CASSGTGGPDTQYF. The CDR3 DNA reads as TGTGCCAGCAGTGGGACAGGGGGCCCAGATACGCAGTATTTT.

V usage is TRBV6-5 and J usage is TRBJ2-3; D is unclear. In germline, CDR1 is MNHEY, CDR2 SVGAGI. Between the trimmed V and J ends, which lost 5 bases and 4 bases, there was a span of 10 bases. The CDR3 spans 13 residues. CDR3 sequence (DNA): TGTGCCAGCAGTCGCCGAGTGGCAGATACGCAGTATTTT. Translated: CASSRRVADTQYF.

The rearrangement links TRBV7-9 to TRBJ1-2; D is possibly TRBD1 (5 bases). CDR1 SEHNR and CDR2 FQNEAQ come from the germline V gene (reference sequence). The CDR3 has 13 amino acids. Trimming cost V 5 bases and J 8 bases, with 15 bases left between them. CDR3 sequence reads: CASSLGRGRGYTF. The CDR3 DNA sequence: TGTGCCAGCAGCCTAGGAAGGGGCAGGGGCTACACCTTC.

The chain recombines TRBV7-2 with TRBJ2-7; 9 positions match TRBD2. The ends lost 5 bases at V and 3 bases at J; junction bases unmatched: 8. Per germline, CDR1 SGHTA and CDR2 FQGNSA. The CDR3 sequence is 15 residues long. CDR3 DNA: TGTGCCAGCAGCCAAGAAAGCGGGAGGCTCTACGAGCAGTACTTC. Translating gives CASSQESGRLYEQYF.

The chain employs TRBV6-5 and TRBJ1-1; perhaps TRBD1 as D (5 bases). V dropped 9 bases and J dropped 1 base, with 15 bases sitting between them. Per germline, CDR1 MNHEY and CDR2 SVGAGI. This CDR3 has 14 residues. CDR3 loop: CASYTTGANTEAFF. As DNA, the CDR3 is TGTGCCAGTTATACCACAGGAGCGAACACTGAAGCTTTCTTT.

The CDR3 DNA sequence: TGTGCCATCAGTGAGTCGACGGGTGGCTACACCTTC. Residues: CAISESTGGYTF. V usage is TRBV10-3 and J usage is TRBJ1-2; D is unclear. CDR1 ENHRY and CDR2 SYGVKD come from the germline V gene. The CDR3 consists of 12 residues. V gave up 0 bases and J gave up 7 bases, with 6 bases separating them.

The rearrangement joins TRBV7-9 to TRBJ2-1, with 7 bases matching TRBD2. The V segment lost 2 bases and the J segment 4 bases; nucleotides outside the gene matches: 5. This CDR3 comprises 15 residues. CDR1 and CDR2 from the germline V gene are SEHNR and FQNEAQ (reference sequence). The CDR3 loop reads CASSLYLAEYNEQFF. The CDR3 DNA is TGTGCCAGCAGCTTATATCTAGCGGAATACAATGAGCAGTTCTTC.

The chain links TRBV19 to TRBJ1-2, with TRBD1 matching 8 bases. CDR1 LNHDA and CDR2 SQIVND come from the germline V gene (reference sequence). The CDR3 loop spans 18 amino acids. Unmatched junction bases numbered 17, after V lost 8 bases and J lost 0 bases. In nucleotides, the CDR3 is TGTGCCAGTCCAAACTCCTCTCCACCGGGACAGGCTAACTATGGCTACACCTTC. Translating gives CASPNSSPPGQANYGYTF.

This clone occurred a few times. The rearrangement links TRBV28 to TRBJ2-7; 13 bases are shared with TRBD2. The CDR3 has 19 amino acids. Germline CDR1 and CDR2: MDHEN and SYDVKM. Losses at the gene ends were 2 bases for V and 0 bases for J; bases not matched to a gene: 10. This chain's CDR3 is CASSLQGLAGSRSSYEQYF. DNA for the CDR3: TGTGCCAGCAGTTTACAGGGACTAGCGGGGAGTAGGAGCTCCTACGAGCAGTACTTC.

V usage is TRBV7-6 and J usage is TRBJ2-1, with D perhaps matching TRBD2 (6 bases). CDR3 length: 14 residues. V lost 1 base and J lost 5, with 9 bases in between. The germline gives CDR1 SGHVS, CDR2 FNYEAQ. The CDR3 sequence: CASSLGTTDNEQFF. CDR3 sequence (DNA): TGTGCCAGCAGCTTAGGGACTACTGACAATGAGCAGTTCTTC.

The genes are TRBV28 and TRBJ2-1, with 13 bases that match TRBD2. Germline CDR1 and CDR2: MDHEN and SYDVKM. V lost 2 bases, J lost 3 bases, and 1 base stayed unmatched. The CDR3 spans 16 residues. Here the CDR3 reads CASSLGTSGDYNEQFF. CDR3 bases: TGTGCCAGCAGTTTAGGGACTAGCGGGGACTACAATGAGCAGTTCTTC.